This record covers a single T cell receptor (beta chain). Its antigen is unidentified. The data were taken from a study of T cell repertoires in cytomegalovirus infection. Study-wide context: The authors relied on CMV epitopes, both recently identified HLA-C-restricted and well-studied HLA-B-restricted. A matching HLA type, together with CMV infection, was signaled by public TCR beta signatures.

TCRdb re-analysed the reads in MiXCR, keeping a single row per CDR3 protein. The sample has around 200,000 distinct CDR3 sequences; about 40% are singletons. Germline CDR1 is SGHTA and CDR2 is FQGTGA. Trimming removed 3 bases from V and 6 bases from J; junction bases left unmatched: 2. The CDR3 is made up of 13 amino acids. The rearrangement links TRBV7-3 to TRBJ2-1; TRBD1 aligns across 7 bases. This receptor was identified in a human donor in good health (CMV status not recorded). Some clones in this sample may be carry-over from other donors' samples. The sequencing used CD8+ T cells from cultured PBMCs, collected from culture after CMV antigen stimulation. CDR3 DNA sequence: TGTGCCAGCAGCTTTTCAGGGGGCAATGAGCAGTTCTTC. Amino acids: CASSFSGGNEQFF.